This TCR beta chain was found in a study of cytomegalovirus exposure and HLA in healthy donors. Remarks on this clone: No antigen is known for it.

General observations from the study: Later, an analysis found that TCR clusters from the first cohort tended to co-occur in the 120 validation repertoires. A list of approximately 160 TCR beta chains associated with cytomegalovirus was given.

The ends lost 4 bases at V and 4 bases at J; junction bases unmatched: 12. From germline, CDR1 is SEHNR and CDR2 FQNEAQ (reference sequence). The CDR3 sequence is 16 residues long. The table came from immunoSEQ multiplex PCR; TCRdb's copy has only in-frame clones and leaves some out. The data contain 150,000 to 200,000 clones, 85% to 90% of them seen just once; the ten biggest clones take up 2.5% to 3%. The source material was PBMCs. The V and J genes are TRBV7-9 and TRBJ2-5; 7 nucleotides line up with TRBD1. The sequence came from a man between 18 and 29 years old in good health and CMV-seronegative. Here the CDR3 DNA reads TGTGCCAGCAGCTCAGAGACAGGGAACGGGCGAGAGACCCAGTACTTC. It yields the protein CASSSETGNGRETQYF.